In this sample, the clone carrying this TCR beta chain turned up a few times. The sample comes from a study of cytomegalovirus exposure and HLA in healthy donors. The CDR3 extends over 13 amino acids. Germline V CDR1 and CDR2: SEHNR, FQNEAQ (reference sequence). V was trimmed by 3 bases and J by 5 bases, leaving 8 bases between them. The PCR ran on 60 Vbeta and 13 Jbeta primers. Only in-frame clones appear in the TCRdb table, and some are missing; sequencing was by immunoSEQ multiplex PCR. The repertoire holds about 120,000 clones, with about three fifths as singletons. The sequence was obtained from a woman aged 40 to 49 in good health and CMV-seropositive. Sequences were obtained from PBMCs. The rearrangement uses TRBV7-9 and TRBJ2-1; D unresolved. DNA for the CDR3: TGTGCCAGCAGCTTTAACAGAGACAATGAGCAGTTCTTC. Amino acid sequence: CASSFNRDNEQFF.